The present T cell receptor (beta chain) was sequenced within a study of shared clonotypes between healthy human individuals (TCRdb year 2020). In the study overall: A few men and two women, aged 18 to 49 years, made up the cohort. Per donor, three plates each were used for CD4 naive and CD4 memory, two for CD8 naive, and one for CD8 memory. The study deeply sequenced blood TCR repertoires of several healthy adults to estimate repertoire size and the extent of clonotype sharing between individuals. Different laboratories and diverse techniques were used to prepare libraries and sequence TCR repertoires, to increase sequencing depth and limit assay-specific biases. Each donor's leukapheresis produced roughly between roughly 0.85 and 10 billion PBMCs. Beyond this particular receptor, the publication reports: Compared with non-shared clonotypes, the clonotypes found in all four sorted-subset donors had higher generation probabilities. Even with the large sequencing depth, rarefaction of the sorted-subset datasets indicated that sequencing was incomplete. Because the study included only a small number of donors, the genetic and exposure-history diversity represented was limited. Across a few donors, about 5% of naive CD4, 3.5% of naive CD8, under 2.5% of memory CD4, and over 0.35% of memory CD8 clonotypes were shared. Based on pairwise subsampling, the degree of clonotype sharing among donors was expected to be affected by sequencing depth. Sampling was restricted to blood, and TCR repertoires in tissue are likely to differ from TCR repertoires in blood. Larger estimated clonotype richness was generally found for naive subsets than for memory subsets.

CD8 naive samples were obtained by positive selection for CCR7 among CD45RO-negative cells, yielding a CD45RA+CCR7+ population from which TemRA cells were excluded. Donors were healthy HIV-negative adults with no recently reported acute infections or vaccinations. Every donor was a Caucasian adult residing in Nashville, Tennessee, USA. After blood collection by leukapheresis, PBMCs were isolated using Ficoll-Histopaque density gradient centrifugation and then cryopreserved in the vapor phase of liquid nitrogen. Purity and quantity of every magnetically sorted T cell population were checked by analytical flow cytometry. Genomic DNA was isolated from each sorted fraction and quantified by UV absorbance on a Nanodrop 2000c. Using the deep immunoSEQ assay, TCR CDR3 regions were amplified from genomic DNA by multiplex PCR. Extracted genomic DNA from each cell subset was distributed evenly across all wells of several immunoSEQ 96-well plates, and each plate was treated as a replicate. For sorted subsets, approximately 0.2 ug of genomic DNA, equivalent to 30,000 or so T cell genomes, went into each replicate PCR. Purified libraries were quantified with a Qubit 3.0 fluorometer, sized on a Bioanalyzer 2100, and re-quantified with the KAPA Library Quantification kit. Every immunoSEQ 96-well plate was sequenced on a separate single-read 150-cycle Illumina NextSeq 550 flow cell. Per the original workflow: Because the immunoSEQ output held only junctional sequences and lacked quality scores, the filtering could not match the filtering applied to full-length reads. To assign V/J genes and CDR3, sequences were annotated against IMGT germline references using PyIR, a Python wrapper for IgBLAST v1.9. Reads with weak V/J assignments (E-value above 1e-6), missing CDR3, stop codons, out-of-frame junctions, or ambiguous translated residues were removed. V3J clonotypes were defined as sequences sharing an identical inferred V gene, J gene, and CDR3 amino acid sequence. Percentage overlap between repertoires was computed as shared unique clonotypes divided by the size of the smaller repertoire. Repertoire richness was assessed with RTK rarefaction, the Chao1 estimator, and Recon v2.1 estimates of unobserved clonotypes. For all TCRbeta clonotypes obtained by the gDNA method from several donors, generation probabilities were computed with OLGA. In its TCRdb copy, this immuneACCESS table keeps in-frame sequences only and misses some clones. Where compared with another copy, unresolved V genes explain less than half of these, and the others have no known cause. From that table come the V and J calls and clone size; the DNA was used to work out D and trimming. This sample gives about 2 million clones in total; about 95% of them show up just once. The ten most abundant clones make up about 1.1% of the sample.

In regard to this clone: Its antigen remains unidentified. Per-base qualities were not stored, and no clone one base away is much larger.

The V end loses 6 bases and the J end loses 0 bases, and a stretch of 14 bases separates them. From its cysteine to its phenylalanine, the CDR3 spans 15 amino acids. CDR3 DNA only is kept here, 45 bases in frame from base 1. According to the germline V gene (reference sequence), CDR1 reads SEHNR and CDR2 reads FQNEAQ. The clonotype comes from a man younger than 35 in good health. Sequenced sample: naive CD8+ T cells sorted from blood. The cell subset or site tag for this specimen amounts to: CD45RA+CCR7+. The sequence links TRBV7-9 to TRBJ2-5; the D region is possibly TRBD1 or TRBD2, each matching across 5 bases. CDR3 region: CASRPGALYQETQYF. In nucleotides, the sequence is TGTGCCAGCAGGCCCGGGGCTCTTTACCAAGAGACCCAGTACTTC.